This passage covers 10 T cell receptor beta chains from one sample sequenced in a study of a mutant IDH1 vaccine in newly diagnosed glioma. The time point was: week 11, during vaccination. The investigators gave 300 ug of mutant IDH1 20-mer peptide in each vaccine dose, together with topical imiquimod. Profiling relied on immunoSEQ multiplex PCR, and the TCRdb table lists in-frame clones only, not all of them. The sample contains about 64,000 clones, about 88% of which appear only once. No cognate antigen is known for these TCRs. The sequenced sample was PBMCs, obtained from a glioma patient whose treatment included an IDH1 peptide vaccine. The receptors shown here come from a woman in her fifties or sixties with glioma.

This sequence joins TRBV4-3 and TRBJ2-3, with 10 nucleotides matching TRBD2. J was trimmed by 4 bases and V by 1 base; bases with no gene match: 8. The CDR3 is made up of 17 amino acids. Germline CDR1 is LGHNA and CDR2 is YSLEER. CDR3 bases: TGCGCCAGCAGCCAAGTCGGAAGCGGGGGGGCCTCAGATACGCAGTATTTT. The encoded protein is CASSQVGSGGASDTQYF.

The rearrangement joins TRBV19 to TRBJ1-4, with 10 bases fitting TRBD1. CDR3 length: 15 residues. The V gene's germline CDR1 is LNHDA and CDR2 SQIVND (reference sequence). Losses at the gene ends were 5 bases for V and 8 bases for J; bases not matched to a gene: 8. The CDR3 DNA is TGTGCCAGTAGTTGGACAGGGGGTCAGGGGGAAAAACTGTTTTTT. Its translation is CASSWTGGQGEKLFF.

V and J are TRBV27 and TRBJ2-1, with 10 bases fitting TRBD2. V was pared by 0 bases and J by 4 bases, with 15 bases of the junction left unmatched. Germline CDR1 and CDR2: MNHEY and SMNVEV (reference sequence). There are 20 residues in the CDR3. CDR3 nucleotides: TGTGCCAGCAGTTTATCGATAGGTGAGTCCGGACTAGCGGATTACAATGAGCAGTTCTTC. Protein: CASSLSIGESGLADYNEQFF.

In this sample, this clone turned up a few times. The chain is built from TRBV7-6 and TRBJ1-2; TRBD1 matches at 10 bases. The CDR3 runs 16 residues. Germline CDR1 and CDR2: SGHVS and FNYEAQ. The V segment lost 5 bases and the J segment 7 bases; nucleotides outside the gene matches: 13. CDR3 sequence: CASSLLRSRDRGGYTF. Here the CDR3 DNA reads TGTGCCAGCAGCCTTTTACGATCAAGGGACAGGGGTGGCTACACCTTC.

This clone was detected only once. The V gene is TRBV30, the J gene TRBJ2-3; 11 bases fit TRBD2. This CDR3 region has 17 residues. Germline V gene data show CDR1 as GTSNPN and CDR2 as SVGIG (reference sequence). The trim removed 0 bases at V and 6 bases at J, leaving 11 bases unmatched. This CDR3 reads CAWSVTFGLAGGDTQYF. In DNA form, the CDR3 reads TGTGCCTGGAGTGTAACCTTCGGCCTAGCGGGGGGTGATACGCAGTATTTT.

The chain couples TRBV7-2 to TRBJ2-3; 9 nucleotides align to TRBD2. V gave up 4 bases and J gave up 3 bases; unmatched junction bases: 5. Germline V lookup: CDR1 SGHTA, CDR2 FQGNSA. CDR3 length: 15 amino acids. This CDR3 reads CASSSLAGVTDTQYF. The CDR3 DNA reads TGTGCCAGCAGCTCCTTAGCGGGGGTGACAGATACGCAGTATTTT.

The table lists this clone with a few counts. The genes are TRBV10-1 and TRBJ1-1, with 7 nucleotides matching TRBD1. Germline lookup yields CDR1 WNHNN and CDR2 SYGVQD (reference sequence). Trimming removed 5 bases from V and 8 bases from J; junction bases left unmatched: 14. The CDR3 extends over 15 amino acids. This CDR3 is CASSPQGTPGGEAFF. The CDR3 DNA is TGCGCCAGCAGTCCACAGGGGACCCCCGGTGGCGAAGCTTTCTTT.

This chain joins TRBV5-6 and TRBJ2-7, with unresolved D. Germline V lookup: CDR1 SGHDT, CDR2 YYEEEE. With 0 bases removed from V and 1 base from J, the gap between germline ends came to 8 bases. CDR3 size: 14 residues. The CDR3 DNA sequence: TGTGCCAGCAGCTTGGCGCCAGGATCCTACGAGCAGTACTTC. Translating it yields CASSLAPGSYEQYF.

The V call is TRBV5-4, the J call TRBJ2-1; 11 bases align to TRBD2. The CDR3 is made up of 15 amino acids. The germline V gene encodes CDR1 SGHNT and CDR2 YYREEE (reference sequence). The junction had 4 bases not matched to a gene; V was cut back by 1 base and J by 7 bases. The CDR3, as DNA: TGTGCCAGCAGCTTGAAACTAGCGGGGGATAATGAGCAGTTCTTC. It translates to CASSLKLAGDNEQFF.

A few counts support this clone. The chain joins TRBV6-4 to TRBJ2-2, with no clear D. Germline V gives CDR1 MRHNA, CDR2 SNTAGT. The CDR3 has 14 residues. Trimming took 5 bases from V and 6 from J, leaving 13 bases between them. The CDR3 coding sequence is TGTGCCAGCAGTAAAGAGGAATTCGCCGGGGAGCTGTTTTTT. Protein sequence: CASSKEEFAGELFF.